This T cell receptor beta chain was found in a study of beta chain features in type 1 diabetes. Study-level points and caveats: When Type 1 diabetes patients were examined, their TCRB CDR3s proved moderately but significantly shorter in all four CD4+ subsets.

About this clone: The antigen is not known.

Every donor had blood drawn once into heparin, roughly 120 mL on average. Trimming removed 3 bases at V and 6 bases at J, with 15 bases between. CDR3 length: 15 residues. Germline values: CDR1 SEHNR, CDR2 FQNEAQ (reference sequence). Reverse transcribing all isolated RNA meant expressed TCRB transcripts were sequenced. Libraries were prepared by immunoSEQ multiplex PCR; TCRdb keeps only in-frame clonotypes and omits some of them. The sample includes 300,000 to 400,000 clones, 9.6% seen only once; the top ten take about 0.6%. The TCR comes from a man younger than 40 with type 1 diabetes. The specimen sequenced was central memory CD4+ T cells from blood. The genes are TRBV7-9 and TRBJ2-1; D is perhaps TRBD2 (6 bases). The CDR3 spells CASSFTRAGSNEQFF. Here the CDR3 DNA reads TGTGCCAGCAGCTTTACGCGGGCGGGGTCCAATGAGCAGTTCTTC.